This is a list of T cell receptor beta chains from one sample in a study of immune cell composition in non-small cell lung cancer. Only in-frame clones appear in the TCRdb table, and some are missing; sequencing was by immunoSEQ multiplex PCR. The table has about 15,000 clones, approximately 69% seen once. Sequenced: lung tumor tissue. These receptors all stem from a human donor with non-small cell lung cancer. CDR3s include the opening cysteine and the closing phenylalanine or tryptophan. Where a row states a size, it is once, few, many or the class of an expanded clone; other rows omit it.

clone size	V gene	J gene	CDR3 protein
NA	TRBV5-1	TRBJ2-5	CASSLDFAGGEETQYF
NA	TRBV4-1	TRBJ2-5	CASSQARRGTQYF
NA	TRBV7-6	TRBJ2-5	CASSAEHSGDLETQYF
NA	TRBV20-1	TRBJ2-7	CSARPAYEQYF
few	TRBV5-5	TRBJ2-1	CASSSRGANQNEQFF
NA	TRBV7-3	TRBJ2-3	CASSLSWGEGTDTQYF
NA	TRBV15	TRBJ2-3	CATSSRRTSFLDTQYF
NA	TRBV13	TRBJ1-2	CASSHKFGQGIYGYTF
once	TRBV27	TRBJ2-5	CASKIQGQETQYF
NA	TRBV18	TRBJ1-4	CASSLEARGEKLFF
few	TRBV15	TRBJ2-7	CATSRQGGPYEQYF
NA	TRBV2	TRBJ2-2	CASRDNGNTGELFF
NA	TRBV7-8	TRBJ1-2	CASSYRGPGGYTF
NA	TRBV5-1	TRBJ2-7	CASSLARSTGEVYEQYF
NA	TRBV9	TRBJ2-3	CASSVVGQRTDTQYF
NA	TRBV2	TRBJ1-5	CASSDIGLQPQHF
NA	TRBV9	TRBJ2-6	CASATHPSPRVSSGANVLTF
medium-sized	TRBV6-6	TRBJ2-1	CASSYTDEQFF
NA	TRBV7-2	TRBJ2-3	CASSSGFTDTQYF
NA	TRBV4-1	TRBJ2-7	CASSPDYNEQYF
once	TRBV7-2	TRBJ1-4	CASSSTGSHGEKLFF
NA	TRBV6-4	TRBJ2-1	CASSAGTGGNNEQFF
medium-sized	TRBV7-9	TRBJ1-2	CASSRNDRTNYGYTF
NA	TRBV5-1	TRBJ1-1	CASSLFVDNEAFF
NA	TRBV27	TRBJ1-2	CASSSLSGTGGAGGYTF
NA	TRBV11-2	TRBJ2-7	CASSLGRTAYEQYF
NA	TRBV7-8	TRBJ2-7	CASSAQGGYEQYF
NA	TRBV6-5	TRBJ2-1	CASSYSEGGYNEQFF
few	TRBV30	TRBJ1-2	CAWTTRGGGYTF
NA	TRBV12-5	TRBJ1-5	CASGFGQGGQPQHF